This TCR beta chain was captured in a study of cytomegalovirus exposure and HLA in healthy donors. Study-wide points: The authors excluded some V segments, including TRBV6-2 and TRBV6-3, as indistinguishable. The study recorded about 160 TCR beta chains that were cytomegalovirus-associated. Highly shared variants forming one cluster were likely a sequencing artifact. Later, an analysis showed that TCR beta chains associated with HLA were more clonally expanded than others that were equally common.

The length of the CDR3 is 17 residues. Germline loops: CDR1 MNHNS, CDR2 SASEGT. With 2 bases clipped from V and 6 bases from J, the junction kept 9 bases outside the gene matches. The PCR ran on 60 Vbeta and 13 Jbeta primers. Clones were sequenced by immunoSEQ multiplex PCR, and TCRdb holds only the in-frame ones, with some missing. The sample yields some 78,000 clones, more than 75% seen once. This clone was detected only a few times. Antigen specificity is unknown. The rearrangement joins TRBV6-1 to TRBJ1-3; 11 bases agree with TRBD1. This TCR came from a woman aged 45-65 years in good health and CMV-seropositive. The source material was PBMCs. The CDR3 protein is CASSERPRGQGENTIYF. The CDR3, as DNA: TGTGCCAGCAGTGAACGGCCGCGGGGACAGGGGGAAAACACCATATATTTT.